This entry is about one TCR beta chain. Antigen unknown. This sample was taken from a study of T cells in Graves' hyperthyroidism and ophthalmopathy. Findings and caveats of the study: Expanded thyroid clonotypes (above 0.001) were mostly also found in blood.

The CDR3 totals 16 residues. With V trimmed by 9 bases and J by 4 bases, 16 bases remained unmatched. Germline CDR1 LNHDA, CDR2 SQIVND (reference sequence). RNA transcripts served as the template for amplifying TCR beta CDR3 regions. HTBI primers were employed in a first-round RT-PCR of the TCR CDR3. TCRdb used MiXCR to reprocess the multiplex PCR reads, holding one entry per CDR3 protein. The table has approximately 870,000 distinct CDR3 sequences, around 39% seen once; the top ten hold 8.9%. Exclusion followed for patients with uncontrolled infection, other autoimmune disease, pregnancy or lactation. 10 ml of fresh peripheral blood supplied the PBMCs.

J is TRBJ2-5 and V is TRBV19, with 8 bases aligning to TRBD2. The specimen sequenced was blood. The receptor comes from a man aged 18 to 29 with Graves' hyperthyroidism. As DNA, the CDR3 is TGTGCCAGCAGCCAAGAGCGGGAGACAGAGGCAGAGACCCAGTACTTC. Translating it yields CASSQERETEAETQYF.